One sample yielded the 12 T cell receptor beta chains listed below, sequenced in a study of control samples from healthy donors and cancer patients. Generated by immunoSEQ multiplex PCR, the TCRdb table keeps only in-frame clones and is missing some. The sample yields 85,000 to 90,000 clones, 85% seen once. The material sequenced was blood. The receptors stem from a woman in her 40s in good health.

The chain combines TRBV21-1 with TRBJ2-7; the D call of TRBD2 is as the table states it, not checked on the DNA. TRBV21-1 is noted as a pseudogene. The CDR3 contains 16 residues. CDR3 sequence (DNA): TGTGCCAGCAGCAAAGGGGAGCGGGGGCTCTCCTACGAGCAGTACTTC. Amino acids: CASSKGERGLSYEQYF.

This clone was seen more than once but under ten times. The V call is TRBV4-2, the J call TRBJ1-4, with TRBD1 matching over 10 bases. V shed 1 base, J shed 6 bases, and the junction held 2 bases outside the gene matches. Germline V lookup: CDR1 LGHNA, CDR2 YNFKEQ. There are 15 residues in the CDR3. CDR3 nucleotide sequence: TGTGCCAGCAGCCAAGCCGGGACAGGGGATGAAAAACTGTTTTTT. Residues: CASSQAGTGDEKLFF.

The chain has TRBV5-8 and TRBJ2-2; D gene ambiguous. CDR3 length: 15 amino acids. V was trimmed by 4 bases and J by 4 bases, leaving 14 bases between them. Germline CDR1 is SGHTS and CDR2 is YDEGEE. As DNA, the CDR3 is TGTGCCAGCAGCCTCCGTAGGTCAGGCACCGGGGAGCTGTTTTTT. Translating gives CASSLRRSGTGELFF.

This chain joins TRBV4-1 and TRBJ2-3; the match to TRBD2 covers 9 bases. V shed 0 bases and J 9 bases; nucleotides not matched to a gene: 19. Germline V gene sequence: CDR1 MGHRA, CDR2 YSYEKL. The CDR3 totals 19 residues. This CDR3 reads CASSQDWPRITSGLQTQYF. CDR3 DNA: TGCGCCAGCAGCCAAGATTGGCCCCGGATAACTAGCGGGCTCCAGACGCAGTATTTT.

V is TRBV13 and J is TRBJ2-7; D is perhaps TRBD1 (5 bases). Trimming shortened V by 6 bases and J by 4 bases, and 16 bases separated the two germline ends. The germline V gene has CDR1 PRHDT and CDR2 FYEKMQ (reference sequence). CDR3 length equals 14 residues. CDR3 nucleotide sequence: TGTGCCAGCAGGACAGAGGACCTGGGGTACGAGCAGTACTTC. Its translation is CASRTEDLGYEQYF. The full variable domain, with the rest looked up from reference TRBV13 and TRBJ2-7, is AAGVIQSPRHLIKEKRETATLKCYPIPRHDTVYWYQQGPGQDPQFLISFYEKMQSDKGSIPDRFSAQQFSDYHSELNMSSLELGDSALYFCASRTEDLGYEQYFGPGTRLTVT.

The J gene is TRBJ2-1, the V gene TRBV6-6; D unresolved. The CDR3 is 13 residues long. Deletions cut 6 bases from V and 6 bases from J, with 12 bases between. The germline gives CDR1 MNHNY, CDR2 SVGAGI (reference sequence). The CDR3 loop is CASSFERPNEQFF. In DNA form, the CDR3 reads TGTGCCAGCAGCTTTGAGCGTCCCAATGAGCAGTTCTTC.

The chain links TRBV19 to TRBJ1-5; D gene unclear. The germline V gene has CDR1 LNHDA and CDR2 SQIVND (reference sequence). V lost 4 bases to trimming and J lost 5 bases, with 18 bases between them. CDR3 size: 16 residues. The DNA of the CDR3 is TGTGCCAGTAGTAGGGGTAGGGATGGTCTGGATCAGCCCCAGCATTTT. It translates to CASSRGRDGLDQPQHF.

The J gene is TRBJ2-7, the V gene TRBV24-1; TRBD1 matches at 10 bases. This CDR3 is built from 15 residues. The junction had 7 bases not matched to a gene; V was cut back by 4 bases and J by 5 bases. Looked up from germline, CDR1 is KGHDR and CDR2 is SFDVKD. The DNA for the CDR3 is TGTGCCACCAGTGACCCCCGGGACAGGGGTGACGAGCAGTACTTC. This codes for CATSDPRDRGDEQYF.

The rearrangement uses TRBV19 and TRBJ1-5; D uncertain. Germline CDR1 and CDR2: LNHDA and SQIVND (reference sequence). The CDR3 contains 13 residues. The V end lost 2 bases, the J end lost 5 bases, and 7 bases lay between the germline ends. The CDR3 coding sequence is TGTGCCAGTAGTATAAGTCAGGATCAGCCCCAGCATTTT. Translating it yields CASSISQDQPQHF.

The CDR3: CARSLSREAEAFF. The CDR3 DNA sequence: TGTGCCAGAAGCTTGTCGAGGGAGGCTGAAGCTTTCTTT. The gene calls are TRBV5-3 and TRBJ1-1; D gene ambiguous. TRBV5-3 is annotated as an ORF whose role is uncertain. The CDR3 is 13 residues long. Trimming took 1 base from V and 6 from J, leaving 10 bases between them.

The chain uses TRBV4-3 and TRBJ2-7, with 11 bases identical to TRBD1. This CDR3 has 15 residues. CDR1 is LGHNA, CDR2 YSLEER, per germline. Trimming took 0 bases from V and 5 from J; bases not matched to a gene: 3. CDR3 residues: CASSQDPGQGDEQYF. The CDR3 DNA follows: TGCGCCAGCAGCCAAGACCCGGGACAGGGGGACGAGCAGTACTTC.

The chain joins TRBV3-1 (or the pseudogene TRBV3-2) to TRBJ2-7; D could derive from TRBD1 or TRBD2 (6 bases each). Per the germline V gene, CDR1 is LGHDT and CDR2 is YNNKEL (reference sequence). The V end lost 4 bases, the J end lost 6 bases, and 13 bases lay between the germline ends. The CDR3 is 13 amino acids. Here the CDR3 reads CASSPSRGVEQYF. The DNA for the CDR3 is TGTGCCAGCAGCCCATCTAGGGGGGTCGAGCAGTACTTC.